This is a list of T cell receptor beta chains from one sample in a study of CD8 T cells in Susac syndrome. In TCRdb, the immunoSEQ multiplex PCR reads were re-called with MiXCR into one record per CDR3 protein. The sample has hundreds of thousands of distinct CDR3 sequences, around 83% seen once. Specimen: CD8+ T cells from PBMCs. Receptors were obtained from a human donor with multiple sclerosis. CDR3s include the opening cysteine and the closing phenylalanine or tryptophan. The order of the fields is V gene, J gene, clone size, D gene, CDR3 DNA, CDR3 protein. The D gene is left open where the match is weak. The size field is filled for only some rows; it gives once, few, many or a size class.

TRBV11-2	TRBJ1-1	.	.	TGTGCCAGCAGCTTAGGGGGGGTCACTGAAGCTTTCTTT	CASSLGGVTEAFF
TRBV7-2	TRBJ1-6	.	.	TGTGCCAGCAGCTTAAAGCCCCGCGCATGGGAGTCGTCACCCCTCCACTTT	CASSLKPRAWESSPLHF
TRBV20-1	TRBJ2-7	.	.	TGCAGTGCTAGAGATAGGGGGGAATATGGCTACGAGCAGTACTTC	CSARDRGEYGYEQYF
TRBV12-3/TRBV12-4	TRBJ1-3	.	.	TGTGCCAGCAGTTTTACCCCGGGAAAGAGGGCTGGAAACACCATATATTTT	CASSFTPGKRAGNTIYF
TRBV7-9	TRBJ2-3	.	.	TGTGCCAGCAGCTTAGAAGCCCCTAGCACAGATACGCAGTATTTT	CASSLEAPSTDTQYF
TRBV24-1	TRBJ2-1	few	.	TGTGCCACCAGTGATCCCTACAATGAGCAGTTCTTC	CATSDPYNEQFF
TRBV7-9	TRBJ1-4	few	.	TGTGCCAGCAGCTCCACAGGCAGGGTCGATGAAAAACTGTTTTTT	CASSSTGRVDEKLFF
TRBV19	TRBJ2-7	.	TRBD2	TGTGCCAGTAGTTCGGGGGGTCCTCAATACGAGCAGTACTTC	CASSSGGPQYEQYF
TRBV7-6	TRBJ2-5	.	TRBD1	TGTGCCAGCAGCATGGACAGGGGGCTGTTGGAGACCCAGTACTTC	CASSMDRGLLETQYF
TRBV29-1	TRBJ2-7	.	.	TGCAGCGTTGAGGGCCCGGGGCGGGAATACGAGCAGTACTTC	CSVEGPGREYEQYF
TRBV7-2	TRBJ2-3	.	TRBD2	TGTGCCAGCAGCATCTACACGAGACTAGCGGTACCCACAGATACGCAGTATTTT	CASSIYTRLAVPTDTQYF
TRBV29-1	TRBJ2-7	.	TRBD2	TGCAGCGTTCGCGGGGGAGGATCCTACGAGCAGTACTTC	CSVRGGGSYEQYF
TRBV6-5	TRBJ2-5	.	TRBD2	TGTGCCAGCAGTTACTTGACTAGCGGAGAGACCCAGTACTTC	CASSYLTSGETQYF
TRBV30	TRBJ1-1	.	TRBD1	TGTGCCTGGAGTGTCGACATAGGACAGGTAGTCACTGAAGCTTTCTTT	CAWSVDIGQVVTEAFF
TRBV7-3	TRBJ1-1	.	.	TGTGCCAGCAGCTTAAAGGGGCAGGCAGGGTGGACGAACACTGAAGCTTTCTTT	CASSLKGQAGWTNTEAFF
TRBV5-5	TRBJ2-3	once	.	TGTGCCAGCAGCTTGGGACTCCGTTGGACAGATACGCAGTATTTT	CASSLGLRWTDTQYF
TRBV15	TRBJ1-5	.	.	TGTGCCACCAGCATCCGGGACATCAATCAGCCCCAGCATTTT	CATSIRDINQPQHF
TRBV6-1	TRBJ1-1	.	.	TGTGCCAGCAGTTGGGAGGAGCACACTGAAGCTTTCTTT	CASSWEEHTEAFF
TRBV20-1	TRBJ2-7	.	.	TGCAGTGCTAGAGCCGAAATCCCCTACGAGCAGTACTTC	CSARAEIPYEQYF
TRBV12-3/TRBV12-4	TRBJ2-7	.	.	TGTGCCAGCAGTATAGGACAGTCCTACGAGCAGTACTTC	CASSIGQSYEQYF
TRBV6-5	TRBJ2-7	few	.	TGTGCCAGCAGTTACCAGGACTGGGACGAGCAGTACTTC	CASSYQDWDEQYF
TRBV12-3/TRBV12-4	TRBJ2-1	.	TRBD2	TGTGCCAGCTCCCTAGCGGGCCCCGCGTATGAGCAGTTCTTC	CASSLAGPAYEQFF
TRBV27	TRBJ1-1	.	.	TGTGCCAGCAGTTTAGGGTGGGTCACTGAAGCTTTCTTT	CASSLGWVTEAFF
TRBV9	TRBJ1-2	.	TRBD1	TGTGCCAGCAGCGGACTGACAGGGGGGAATGGCTACACCTTC	CASSGLTGGNGYTF
TRBV15	TRBJ1-1	.	.	TGTGCCACCAGCACGGTTGCTGGAAACACTGAAGCTTTCTTT	CATSTVAGNTEAFF
TRBV4-2	TRBJ1-2	.	.	TGTGCCAGCAGCCAACGACGAGACTATGGCTACACCTTC	CASSQRRDYGYTF
TRBV19	TRBJ1-1	.	.	TGTGCCAGTAGTAACTCCCTCAGGAACACTGGAGCTTTCTTT	CASSNSLRNTGAFF
TRBV12-3/TRBV12-4	TRBJ2-2	once	.	TGTGCCAGCACCCGGGGGACCGGGGAGCTGTTTTTT	CASTRGTGELFF
TRBV12-3/TRBV12-4	TRBJ2-1	.	.	TGTGCCAGCAGTTTCTCGGGGGCATACAATGAGCAGTTCTTC	CASSFSGAYNEQFF
TRBV3-1	TRBJ1-6	.	.	TGTGCCAGCAGCCAAGATCGAAGCCTTTGGGGACCCCTCCACTTT	CASSQDRSLWGPLHF
TRBV29-1	TRBJ2-7	.	.	TGCAGCGTTGAAGGCAGGGTGGGTGAGCAGTACTTC	CSVEGRVGEQYF
TRBV20-1	TRBJ2-3	.	.	TGCAGTGCTGAAGCCGCAGTAGCGGAGGCAGATACGCAGTATTTT	CSAEAAVAEADTQYF
TRBV27	TRBJ2-2	once	.	TGTGCCAGCAGACCTAAGGGTACCGGGGAGCTGTTTTTT	CASRPKGTGELFF
TRBV4-1	TRBJ2-1	.	.	TGCGCCAGCCGCAAAGCCAACGGGGGCCGGGATGAGCAGTTCTTC	CASRKANGGRDEQFF
TRBV23-1	TRBJ2-7	.	.	TGCGCCAGCAACCCCTATCGGGCAGCCTCCTACGAGCAGTACTTC	CASNPYRAASYEQYF
TRBV6-6	TRBJ1-1	few	TRBD1	TGTGCCAGCAGAACCTGGGACAGGCCCCCTCACACTGAAGTTTTCTTT	CASRTWDRPPHTEVFF
TRBV27	TRBJ2-7	.	.	TGTGCCAGCAGAACAGGGTACGAGCAGTACTTC	CASRTGYEQYF
TRBV20-1	TRBJ2-3	.	.	TGCAGTGCCCTCTGGCTTAGGACGGGAGAAGAGGGAGGTGATACGCAGTATTTT	CSALWLRTGEEGGDTQYF
TRBV6-6	TRBJ2-7	many	.	TGTGCCAGCAGCCACTCCTACGAGCAGTACTTC	CASSHSYEQYF
TRBV4-1	TRBJ2-3	.	.	TGCGCCAGCAGCCTGGGACAAAGAGTGGATACGCAGTATTTT	CASSLGQRVDTQYF
TRBV13	TRBJ2-1	.	TRBD2	TGTGCCAGCAGCACTGGACTAGCGTCCTACAATGAGCAGTTCTTC	CASSTGLASYNEQFF
TRBV5-1	TRBJ2-1	.	.	TGCGCCAGCAGCTGGGGTAGTCTGGATGAGCAGTTCTTC	CASSWGSLDEQFF
TRBV7-3	TRBJ2-3	.	.	TGTGCCAGCAGCTTCGGGGGGCTAACAGATACGCAGTATTTT	CASSFGGLTDTQYF
TRBV24-1	TRBJ1-1	.	.	TGTGCCACCAGTGAGCAACCCCGGGACACACCGAACACTGAAGCTTTCTTT	CATSEQPRDTPNTEAFF
TRBV7-6	TRBJ2-3	.	.	TGTGCCAGCAGCTTGACTAGTATTTATCCGGATACGCAGTATTTT	CASSLTSIYPDTQYF
TRBV9	TRBJ2-2	.	.	TGTGCCAGCAGCGTGGGGAGACGCAGCACCGGGGAGCTGTTTTTT	CASSVGRRSTGELFF
TRBV25-1	TRBJ1-5	.	.	TGTGCCAGCAGTGAAATGGGAGATAGCAATCAGCCCCAGCATTTT	CASSEMGDSNQPQHF
TRBV5-1	TRBJ2-7	.	TRBD2	TGCGCCAGCAGCTTGGGGTTAGCGGGAGGGCCCACCTACGAGCAGTACTTC	CASSLGLAGGPTYEQYF
TRBV7-9	TRBJ1-1	.	.	TGTGCCAGCAGCCCCGCGTACACTGAAGCTTTCTTT	CASSPAYTEAFF
TRBV13	TRBJ2-5	.	.	TGTGCCAGCAGCTTTTACATGAGGGAGACCCAGTACTTC	CASSFYMRETQYF
TRBV12-3/TRBV12-4	TRBJ1-5	.	.	TGTGCCAGCAGGACGGGAGGTCAGCCCCAGCATTTT	CASRTGGQPQHF
TRBV6-5	TRBJ1-2	.	TRBD1	TGTGCCAGCAGTTACTCCGGGACAGGGGACGGAGGCTACACCTTC	CASSYSGTGDGGYTF
TRBV25-1	TRBJ2-3	once	.	TGTGCCAGCAGTGAGCCAGACAGGCCCCAGGCGCAGTATTTT	CASSEPDRPQAQYF
TRBV15	TRBJ2-5	.	.	TGTGCCACCAGCACCGAGGGTTCGGAGACCCAGTACTTC	CATSTEGSETQYF
TRBV19	TRBJ2-7	few	.	TGTGCCAGTACCCCCGGCAGGACGAGCTCCTACGAGCAGTACTTC	CASTPGRTSSYEQYF